One and the same sample provided the 15 T cell receptor beta chains below, sequenced in a study of blood T cell repertoires in COVID-19. The protocol was immunoSEQ multiplex PCR, while the TCRdb copy is restricted to in-frame clones and leaves out a portion. The table shows more than 200,000 clones, with 70% to 90% occurring only once. The sequenced material came from PBMCs or T cells enriched from blood (not recorded which). Receptors originate from a man aged 25 to 40 who had recovered from COVID-19.

CDR3 nucleotides: TGTGCCAGCAGCCCCCCCCGTGAGGGTTCGAACAATGAGCAGTTCTTC. Translating it yields CASSPPREGSNNEQFF. This sequence joins TRBV3-1 (or the pseudogene TRBV3-2) and TRBJ2-1; TRBD2 is a possible D gene (5 bases). The V end lost 4 bases, the J end lost 5 bases, and 18 bases lay between the germline ends. Germline values: CDR1 LGHDT, CDR2 YNNKEL (reference sequence). This CDR3 has 16 amino acids.

J is TRBJ1-1 and V is TRBV30; 7 bases fit TRBD1. Germline-derived CDR1 and CDR2 are GTSNPN and SVGIG (reference sequence). This CDR3 has 14 residues. The V and J ends lost 2 bases and 6 bases, in that order; junction bases with no gene match: 9. The CDR3 spells CAWSLRDRAAEAFF. Written as DNA, the CDR3 is TGTGCCTGGAGTTTAAGAGACAGGGCCGCTGAAGCTTTCTTT.

The V gene is TRBV7-8, the J gene TRBJ2-1; maybe TRBD2 (5 bases). Germline loops: CDR1 SGHVS, CDR2 FQNEAQ. Trimming left V 7 bases short and J 1 base short, with 11 bases between. There are 14 residues in the CDR3. CDR3 amino acids: CASNLGDSYNEQFF. For the CDR3, the DNA is TGTGCCAGCAACCTCGGGGATTCCTACAATGAGCAGTTCTTC.

The chain carries TRBV5-1 and TRBJ2-6; TRBD2 agrees at 7 bases. CDR3 length equals 19 residues. Germline CDR1 SGHRS, CDR2 YFSETQ. With 6 bases clipped from V and 4 bases from J, the junction kept 19 bases outside the gene matches. The CDR3 spells CASTNGRAPPIRGANVLTF. CDR3 DNA sequence: TGCGCCAGCACCAATGGGAGGGCCCCGCCTATTCGCGGGGCCAACGTCCTGACTTTC.

The J gene is TRBJ2-7, the V gene TRBV5-6; a possible D gene is TRBD1 (6 bases). In germline, CDR1 is SGHDT, CDR2 YYEEEE. V lost 0 bases and J 0 bases, leaving 19 bases between the germline ends. CDR3 length: 18 amino acids. In DNA, the CDR3 is TGTGCCAGCAGCTTGGTAAGCGATCCAGACAGGAGCTCCTACGAGCAGTACTTC. Translated: CASSLVSDPDRSSYEQYF.

The CDR3: CASIEPAARLEAFF. The CDR3, as DNA: TGTGCCAGTATCGAACCCGCGGCACGGCTTGAAGCTTTCTTT. The chain combines TRBV19 with TRBJ1-1; D is unclear. Germline-derived CDR1 and CDR2 are LNHDA and SQIVND (reference sequence). V was trimmed by 7 bases and J by 7 bases, leaving 19 bases between them. The CDR3 totals 14 residues. The variable domain in full, completed from reference TRBV19 and TRBJ1-1, reads DGGITQSPKYLFRKEGQNVTLSCEQNLNHDAMYWYRQDPGQGLRLIYYSQIVNDFQKGDIAEGYSVSREKKESFPLTVTSAQKNPTAFYLCASIEPAARLEAFFGQGTRLTVV.

This clone was observed a single time. CDR3 DNA sequence: TGTGCCAGCAGCCCGGGTCGCTCTAGCACAGATACGCAGTATTTT. Protein: CASSPGRSSTDTQYF. The chain employs TRBV7-2 and TRBJ2-3; D unresolved. The CDR3 contains 15 residues. Between the trimmed V and J ends, which lost 5 bases and 0 bases, there was a span of 12 bases. Germline assignment: CDR1 SGHTA and CDR2 FQGNSA.

In regard to this clone: The sample has other DNA sequences that encode this CDR3 too. The gene calls are TRBV28 and TRBJ2-3, with 16 bases that match TRBD2. Trimming took 4 bases from V and 3 from J; bases not matched to a gene: 4. CDR1 MDHEN and CDR2 SYDVKM come from the germline V gene. CDR3 length: 17 residues. CDR3 sequence reads: CASSSPGLAGGTDTQYF. CDR3 bases: TGTGCCAGCAGTTCACCGGGACTAGCGGGAGGGACAGATACGCAGTATTTT.

CDR3: CASSRDGDTGELFF. The DNA for the CDR3 is TGTGCCAGCAGCCGAGACGGGGATACCGGGGAGCTGTTTTTT. This chain links TRBV7-8 with TRBJ2-2; possible D gene TRBD2, 5 bases. Germline V gives CDR1 SGHVS, CDR2 FQNEAQ. This CDR3 region has 14 residues. V gave up 5 bases and J gave up 5 bases, with 12 bases separating them.

The chain recombines TRBV18 with TRBJ2-2; 7 nucleotides agree with TRBD2. This CDR3 is 16 amino acids long. Germline CDR1 and CDR2: KGHSH and LQKENI. Unmatched junction bases numbered 3, after V lost 1 base and J lost 1 base. CDR3 loop: CASSPQRGRNTGELFF. The CDR3 nucleotides are TGTGCCAGCTCACCACAACGCGGGAGGAACACCGGGGAGCTGTTTTTT.

The CDR3 sequence: CASSLGGGVETQYF. The CDR3 coding sequence is TGTGCCAGCAGCTTAGGAGGGGGGGTGGAGACCCAGTACTTC. The rearrangement uses TRBV7-2 and TRBJ2-5; the D gene is possibly TRBD2 (7 bases). There are 14 residues in the CDR3. V was cut by 1 base and J by 5 bases, with 11 bases left in between. Germline V gene lookup returns CDR1 SGHTA and CDR2 FQGNSA. Together with reference TRBV7-2 and TRBJ2-5, the CDR3 gives the full variable domain: GAGVSQSPSNKVTEKGKDVELRCDPISGHTALYWYRQSLGQGLEFLIYFQGNSAPDKSGLPSDRFSAERTGGSVSTLTIQRTQQEDSAVYLCASSLGGGVETQYFGPGTRLLVL.

V gene TRBV7-9 combines with J gene TRBJ1-2; TRBD1 matches at 9 bases. Germline-derived CDR1 and CDR2 are SEHNR and FQNEAQ (reference sequence). The CDR3 totals 14 residues. V lost 5 bases to trimming and J lost 6 bases; unmatched junction nucleotides: 7. The CDR3 coding sequence is TGTGCCAGCAGCACTCAGACAGGGGGGGATGGCTACACCTTC. Protein sequence: CASSTQTGGDGYTF.

This clone came up a few times. In DNA form, the CDR3 reads TGTGCCAGCAGCTTAAGTTCCGCCGCGAATTACGAGCAGTACTTC. Protein sequence: CASSLSSAANYEQYF. The chain recombines TRBV11-2 with TRBJ2-7, with D uncertain. Germline V gives CDR1 SGHAT, CDR2 FQNNGV. Trimming took off 2 bases at V and 4 bases at J, with 15 bases between the two ends. The CDR3 length is 15 residues.

In its sample, this clone was seen many times. The V gene is TRBV7-9, the J gene TRBJ2-7, with D tentatively TRBD2 (6 bases). The CDR3 totals 14 residues. Deletions cut 8 bases from V and 4 bases from J, with 18 bases between. In germline, CDR1 is SEHNR, CDR2 FQNEAQ (reference sequence). The CDR3 DNA reads TGTGCCAGCCAAAATACAAGCGGGTTGTACGAGCAGTACTTC. Encoded protein: CASQNTSGLYEQYF.

The V gene is TRBV6-2 or TRBV6-3, the J gene TRBJ2-3; D is perhaps TRBD2 (5 bases). Germline lookup yields CDR1 MNHEY and CDR2 SVGEGT. Between the trimmed V and J ends, which lost 4 bases and 4 bases, there was a span of 15 bases. The CDR3 totals 15 residues. CDR3 coding DNA: TGTGCCAGCAGTTCAGCGGTGGAGAATGCAGATACGCAGTATTTT. Protein product: CASSSAVENADTQYF.